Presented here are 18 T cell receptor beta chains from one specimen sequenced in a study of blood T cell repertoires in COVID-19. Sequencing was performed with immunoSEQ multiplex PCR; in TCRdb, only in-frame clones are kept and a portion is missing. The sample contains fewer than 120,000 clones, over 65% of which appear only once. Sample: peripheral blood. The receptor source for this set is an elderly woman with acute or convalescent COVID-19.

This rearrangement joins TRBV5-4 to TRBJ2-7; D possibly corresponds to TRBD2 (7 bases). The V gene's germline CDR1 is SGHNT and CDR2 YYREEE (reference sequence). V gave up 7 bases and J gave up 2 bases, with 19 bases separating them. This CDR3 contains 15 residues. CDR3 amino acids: CASQEIRGAAYEQYF. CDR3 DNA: TGTGCCAGCCAAGAAATCCGGGGGGCGGCCTACGAGCAGTACTTC.

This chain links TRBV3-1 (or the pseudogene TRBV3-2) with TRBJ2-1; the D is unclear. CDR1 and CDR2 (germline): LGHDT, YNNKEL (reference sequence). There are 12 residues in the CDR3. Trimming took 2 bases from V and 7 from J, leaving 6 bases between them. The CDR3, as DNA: TGTGCCAGCAGCCAAAGCAGGAATGAGCAGTTCTTC. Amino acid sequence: CASSQSRNEQFF.

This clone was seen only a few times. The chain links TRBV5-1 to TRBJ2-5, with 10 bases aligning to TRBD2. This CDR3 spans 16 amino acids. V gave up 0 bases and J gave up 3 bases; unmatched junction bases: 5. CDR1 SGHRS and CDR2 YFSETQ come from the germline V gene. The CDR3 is CASSLVASGSEETQYF. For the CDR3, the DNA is TGCGCCAGCAGCTTGGTGGCTAGCGGGAGTGAAGAGACCCAGTACTTC.

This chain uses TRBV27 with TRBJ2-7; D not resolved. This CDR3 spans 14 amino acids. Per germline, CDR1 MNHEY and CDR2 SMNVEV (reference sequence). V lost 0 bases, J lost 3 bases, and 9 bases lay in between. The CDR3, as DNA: TGTGCCAGCAGTTTATCCCATAACAGCTACGAGCAGTACTTC. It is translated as CASSLSHNSYEQYF.

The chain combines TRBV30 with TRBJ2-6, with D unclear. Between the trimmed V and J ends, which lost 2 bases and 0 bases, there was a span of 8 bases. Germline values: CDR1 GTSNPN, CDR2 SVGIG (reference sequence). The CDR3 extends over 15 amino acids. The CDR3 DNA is TGTGCCTGGAGTCGTCCAGGCTCTGGGGCCAACGTCCTGACTTTC. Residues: CAWSRPGSGANVLTF.

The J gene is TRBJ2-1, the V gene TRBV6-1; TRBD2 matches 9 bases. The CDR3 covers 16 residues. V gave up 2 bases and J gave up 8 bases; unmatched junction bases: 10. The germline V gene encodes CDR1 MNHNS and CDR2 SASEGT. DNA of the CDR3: TGTGCCAGCAGTGAACAGGGCGGGGGGGCTCCCGATGAGCAGTTCTTC. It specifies CASSEQGGGAPDEQFF.

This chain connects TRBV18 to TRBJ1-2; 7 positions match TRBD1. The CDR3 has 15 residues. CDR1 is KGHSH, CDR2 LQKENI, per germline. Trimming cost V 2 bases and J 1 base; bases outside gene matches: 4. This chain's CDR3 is CASSPMTGLNYGYTF. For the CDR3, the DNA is TGTGCCAGCTCACCAATGACAGGGCTTAACTATGGCTACACCTTC.

Here the CDR3 DNA reads TGTGCCAGCAGCCCCCGGACAGGAACCCCTTGGGAGCAGTACTTC. As protein: CASSPRTGTPWEQYF. This chain uses TRBV3-1 (or the pseudogene TRBV3-2) with TRBJ2-7; 7 nucleotides line up with TRBD1. Unmatched junction bases numbered 13, after V lost 4 bases and J lost 7 bases. The V gene's germline CDR1 is LGHDT and CDR2 YNNKEL (reference sequence). The CDR3 runs to 15 residues.

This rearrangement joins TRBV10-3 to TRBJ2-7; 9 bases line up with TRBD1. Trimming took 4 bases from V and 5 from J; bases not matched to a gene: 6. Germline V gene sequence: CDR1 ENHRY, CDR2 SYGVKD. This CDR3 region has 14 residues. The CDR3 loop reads CAISVGQGNDEQYF. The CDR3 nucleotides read TGTGCCATCAGTGTGGGACAGGGAAACGACGAGCAGTACTTC.

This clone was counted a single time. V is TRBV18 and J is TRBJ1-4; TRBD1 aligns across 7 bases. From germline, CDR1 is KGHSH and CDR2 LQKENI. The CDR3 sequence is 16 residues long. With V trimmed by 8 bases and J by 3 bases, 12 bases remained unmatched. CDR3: CASSDRDRYSNEKLFF. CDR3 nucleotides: TGTGCCAGCAGTGACAGGGACCGCTATTCTAATGAAAAACTGTTTTTT.

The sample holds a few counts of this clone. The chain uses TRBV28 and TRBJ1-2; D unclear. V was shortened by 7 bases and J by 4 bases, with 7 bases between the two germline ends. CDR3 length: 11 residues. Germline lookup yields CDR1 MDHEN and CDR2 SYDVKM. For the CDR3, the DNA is TGTGCCAGCAAGCAATCCTATGGCTACACCTTC. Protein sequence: CASKQSYGYTF.

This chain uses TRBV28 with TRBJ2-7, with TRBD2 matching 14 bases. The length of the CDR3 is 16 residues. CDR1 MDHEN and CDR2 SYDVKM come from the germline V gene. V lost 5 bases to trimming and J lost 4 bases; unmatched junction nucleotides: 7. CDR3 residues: CASSGTSGSTRYEQYF. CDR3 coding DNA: TGTGCCAGCAGTGGGACTAGCGGGAGCACTCGGTACGAGCAGTACTTC.

As DNA, the CDR3 is TGTGCCAGCAGCACCCGTGGGCGGGAAGTTTCAGATACGCAGTATTTT. As protein: CASSTRGREVSDTQYF. The chain uses TRBV11-2 and TRBJ2-3, with D maybe TRBD2 (6 bases). V was cut by 5 bases and J by 4 bases, with 19 bases left in between. CDR3 size: 16 residues. Germline V lookup: CDR1 SGHAT, CDR2 FQNNGV.

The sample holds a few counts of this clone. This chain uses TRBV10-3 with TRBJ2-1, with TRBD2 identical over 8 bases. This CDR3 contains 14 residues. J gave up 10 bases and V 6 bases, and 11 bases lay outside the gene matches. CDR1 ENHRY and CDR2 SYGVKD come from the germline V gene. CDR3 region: CAIRSGGGEGEQFF. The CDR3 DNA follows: TGTGCCATCAGGAGCGGGGGAGGGGAGGGGGAGCAGTTCTTC.

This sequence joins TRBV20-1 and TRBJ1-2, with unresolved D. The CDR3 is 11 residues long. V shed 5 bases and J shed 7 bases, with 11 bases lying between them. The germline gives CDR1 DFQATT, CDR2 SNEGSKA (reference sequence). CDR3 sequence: CSAAFGVGYTF. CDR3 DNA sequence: TGCAGTGCTGCCTTTGGAGTTGGCTACACCTTC.

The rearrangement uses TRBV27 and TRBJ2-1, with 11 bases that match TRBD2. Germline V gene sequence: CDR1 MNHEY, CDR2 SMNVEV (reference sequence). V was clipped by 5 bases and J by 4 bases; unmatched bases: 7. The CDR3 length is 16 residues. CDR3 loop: CASSPYSGGAYNEQFF. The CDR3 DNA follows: TGTGCCAGCAGTCCATATAGCGGGGGGGCATACAATGAGCAGTTCTTC.

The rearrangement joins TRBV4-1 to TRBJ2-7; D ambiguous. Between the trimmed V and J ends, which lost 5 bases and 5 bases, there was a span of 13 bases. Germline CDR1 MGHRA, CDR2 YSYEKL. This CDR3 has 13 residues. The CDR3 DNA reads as TGCGCCAGCAGCGTCCACGGTCTTGACGAGCAGTACTTC. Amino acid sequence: CASSVHGLDEQYF.

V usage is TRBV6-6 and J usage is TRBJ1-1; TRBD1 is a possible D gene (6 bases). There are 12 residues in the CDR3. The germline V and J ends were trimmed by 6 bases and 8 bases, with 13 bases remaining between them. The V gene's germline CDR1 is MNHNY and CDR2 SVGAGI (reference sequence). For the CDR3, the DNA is TGTGCCAGCAGGATACAACAGGGAGAAGCTTTCTTT. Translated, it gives CASRIQQGEAFF.